This TCR beta chain was sequenced for a study of neoadjuvant nivolumab and ipilimumab in lung cancer. Study information: Nivolumab 3 mg/kg was given days 1, 15 and 29, plus ipilimumab 1 mg/kg day 1 in combination.

Here immunoSEQ multiplex PCR was the method, and the copy in TCRdb shows in-frame clones only, minus some. The top ten clones hold roughly 7% of a sample with around 20,000 clones, more than 65% of them seen once. The CDR3 spans 13 residues. With 6 bases removed from V and 3 bases from J, the gap between germline ends came to 12 bases. Per germline, CDR1 SQVTM and CDR2 ANQGSEA. Whole-study findings and limits: TCR sequencing covered a small number of samples.

Concerning this clone: Its antigen is currently unknown.

Sequenced here: tumor tissue, sampled after neoadjuvant nivolumab, alone or with ipilimumab, at or shortly before surgery. The genes are TRBV29-1 and TRBJ2-4; D not certain. The sequence was collected from an adult with non-small cell lung cancer. CDR3 protein: CSVQTVGKNIQYF. The DNA for the CDR3 is TGCAGCGTCCAAACAGTGGGCAAAAACATTCAGTACTTC.